These 25 T cell receptor beta chains came from one sample sequenced in a study of shared clonotypes between healthy human individuals. TCRdb keeps only in-frame clones here, not all; method: immunoSEQ multiplex PCR. The table lists around 2,000,000 clones, about 94% of them singletons. Terminally differentiated effector memory CD45RA+ cells were left out of the naive CD8 fraction, which was CD45RO-negative and positively selected for CCR7. Sequenced: naive CD8+ T cells sorted from blood. The receptor source for this set is a man younger than 35 in good health.

The chain joins TRBV27 to TRBJ2-7; 7 nucleotides align to TRBD1. CDR1 is MNHEY, CDR2 SMNVEV, per germline (reference sequence). The CDR3 consists of 15 residues. Trimming at V came to 5 bases and at J to 1 base, leaving 8 bases not matched to a gene. CDR3 nucleotide sequence: TGTGCCAGCAGTCCCCCCGGGACAGAGTCCTACGAGCAGTACTTC. It encodes CASSPPGTESYEQYF.

The CDR3 is CASEGGSGANVLTF. The CDR3 nucleotides are TGTGCCTCCGAGGGGGGCTCTGGGGCCAACGTCCTGACTTTC. The chain couples TRBV10-3 to TRBJ2-6; D tentatively reads TRBD1 or TRBD2 (6 bases each). CDR3 length: 14 amino acids. CDR1 is ENHRY and CDR2 is SYGVKD in the germline V gene. V was pared by 11 bases and J by 0 bases, with 11 bases between.

The chain couples TRBV18 to TRBJ1-3; D may be TRBD1 (6 bases). The CDR3 length is 17 residues. V lost 2 bases, J lost 0 bases, and 14 bases lay in between. Germline V gives CDR1 KGHSH, CDR2 LQKENI. The CDR3 DNA follows: TGTGCCAGCTCACCATGGACAGCCTCACCCTCTGGAAACACCATATATTTT. The encoded protein is CASSPWTASPSGNTIYF.

This chain uses TRBV7-8 with TRBJ2-7, with D possibly TRBD1 on 5 matching bases. Trimming stripped 0 bases from V and 1 base from J, with 10 bases between. Germline CDR1 SGHVS, CDR2 FQNEAQ. This CDR3 region has 15 residues. The CDR3 DNA sequence: TGTGCCAGCAGCTTAGCGGCAGGGTTATCCTACGAGCAGTACTTC. This gives the protein CASSLAAGLSYEQYF.

The chain couples TRBV27 to TRBJ2-7; TRBD2 might be the D (6 bases). V shed 3 bases and J shed 6 bases, with 18 bases lying between them. CDR1 MNHEY and CDR2 SMNVEV come from the germline V gene (reference sequence). There are 15 residues in the CDR3. CDR3 sequence: CASSLGGPTAVEQYF. CDR3 DNA sequence: TGTGCCAGCAGTTTGGGGGGACCGACGGCGGTCGAGCAGTACTTC.

As regards this clone: Other DNA sequences in the same sample also yield this CDR3. V is TRBV27 and J is TRBJ2-3, with no clear D. This CDR3 is built from 13 residues. Germline CDR1 reads MNHEY; CDR2 reads SMNVEV (reference sequence). With 8 bases removed from V and 3 bases from J, the gap between germline ends came to 12 bases. The CDR3 sequence: CASGLLGTDTQYF. CDR3 DNA sequence: TGTGCCAGCGGTCTACTTGGGACAGATACGCAGTATTTT.

For this clone: Other DNA sequences from this sample encode an identical CDR3 as well. The rearrangement links TRBV28 to TRBJ1-1; no clear D gene. The CDR3 runs to 14 residues. Germline V lookup: CDR1 MDHEN, CDR2 SYDVKM. Trimming shortened V by 3 bases and J by 0 bases, and 8 bases separated the two germline ends. CDR3: CASSFEGVNTEAFF. The CDR3 DNA reads as TGTGCCAGCAGTTTTGAGGGTGTGAACACTGAAGCTTTCTTT.

V is TRBV11-3 and J is TRBJ2-1, with TRBD2 identical over 8 bases. The CDR3 covers 15 residues. V shed 6 bases and J 4 bases; nucleotides not matched to a gene: 8. From germline, CDR1 is SGHNT and CDR2 YENEEA. Here the CDR3 DNA reads TGTGCCAGCAGTCCTGGACTAGCCTTTTACAATGAGCAGTTCTTC. It codes for CASSPGLAFYNEQFF.

The chain recombines TRBV19 with TRBJ2-2, with 8 bases aligning to TRBD1. Trimming at V came to 1 base and at J to 6 bases, leaving 7 bases not matched to a gene. Looked up from germline, CDR1 is LNHDA and CDR2 is SQIVND (reference sequence). This CDR3 is 16 amino acids long. Here the CDR3 DNA reads TGTGCCAGTAGTATAGGGCAGGGGGCTGTCGCCGGGGAGCTGTTTTTT. Its translation is CASSIGQGAVAGELFF.

The V and J genes are TRBV11-2 and TRBJ2-7, with 12 nucleotides matching TRBD2. The CDR3 runs 19 residues. In germline, CDR1 is SGHAT, CDR2 FQNNGV. With 4 bases clipped from V and 2 bases from J, the junction kept 15 bases outside the gene matches. CDR3 amino acids: CASSSLLGLAGGLTYEQYF. The CDR3 DNA is TGTGCCAGCAGCTCCCTCCTTGGGCTAGCGGGAGGGCTCACCTACGAGCAGTACTTC.

Remarks on this clone: The same CDR3 is also encoded by other DNA sequences in this sample. The chain has TRBV5-4 and TRBJ2-5, with D unresolved. CDR3 length: 13 residues. Per the germline V gene, CDR1 is SGHNT and CDR2 is YYREEE (reference sequence). The V end was cut by 4 bases, the J end by 2 bases, with 9 bases between. The CDR3 reads CASSLSPQETQYF. CDR3 in DNA: TGTGCCAGCAGCCTCTCCCCGCAAGAGACCCAGTACTTC.

V and J are TRBV5-1 and TRBJ2-2; 14 nucleotides line up with TRBD2. V dropped 3 bases and J dropped 2; count of bases not matched to a gene: 3. CDR3 size: 17 residues. Germline loops: CDR1 SGHRS, CDR2 YFSETQ. CDR3 in DNA: TGCGCCAGCAGCTCAGGACTAGCGGGGGGAAACACCGGGGAGCTGTTTTTT. Protein sequence: CASSSGLAGGNTGELFF. Using reference TRBV5-1 and TRBJ2-2 for the parts outside the CDR3, the full variable domain is KAGVTQTPRYLIKTRGQQVTLSCSPISGHRSVSWYQQTPGQGLQFLFEYFSETQRNKGNFPGRFSGRQFSNSRSEMNVSTLELGDSALYLCASSSGLAGGNTGELFFGEGSRLTVL.

This sequence joins TRBV4-1 and TRBJ1-3; D unclear. Looked up from germline, CDR1 is MGHRA and CDR2 is YSYEKL. The CDR3 length is 14 residues. V was shortened by 2 bases and J by 0 bases, with 5 bases between the two germline ends. CDR3 sequence reads: CASSQPVSGNTIYF. The CDR3 coding sequence is TGCGCCAGCAGCCAACCAGTCTCTGGAAACACCATATATTTT.

The V gene is TRBV5-1, the J gene TRBJ2-7; D ambiguous. Trimming took off 4 bases at V and 6 bases at J, with 11 bases between the two ends. The CDR3 is 12 amino acids. Germline V gene sequence: CDR1 SGHRS, CDR2 YFSETQ. The CDR3 region has the DNA TGCGCCAGCAGCGGGCAGAAGCGCGAGCAGTACTTC. As protein: CASSGQKREQYF. Using reference TRBV5-1 and TRBJ2-7 for the parts outside the CDR3, the full variable domain is KAGVTQTPRYLIKTRGQQVTLSCSPISGHRSVSWYQQTPGQGLQFLFEYFSETQRNKGNFPGRFSGRQFSNSRSEMNVSTLELGDSALYLCASSGQKREQYFGPGTRLTVT.

The rearrangement joins TRBV29-1 to TRBJ2-7; possible D gene TRBD1, 6 bases. Germline-derived CDR1 and CDR2 are SQVTM and ANQGSEA. V lost 6 bases and J lost 3, with 21 bases in between. The CDR3 runs 15 residues. CDR3 in amino acids: CSVLPFPGVGYEQYF. The CDR3 DNA is TGCAGCGTCCTCCCGTTCCCAGGGGTAGGCTACGAGCAGTACTTC.

This clone has a single count. The V call is TRBV6-5, the J call TRBJ2-2; a possible D gene is TRBD1 (5 bases). Germline V CDR1 and CDR2: MNHEY, SVGAGI. V was pared by 2 bases and J by 6 bases, with 16 bases between. The length of the CDR3 is 16 residues. The CDR3 here is CASSYDSSWGPGELFF. As DNA, the CDR3 is TGTGCCAGCAGTTACGATTCTTCATGGGGCCCCGGGGAGCTGTTTTTT.

The J gene is TRBJ2-7, the V gene TRBV7-9; no firm D call. The length of the CDR3 is 12 residues. Germline CDR1 and CDR2: SEHNR and FQNEAQ (reference sequence). Between the trimmed V and J ends, which lost 5 bases and 6 bases, there was a span of 11 bases. The CDR3 here is CASSLGRLEQYF. CDR3 nucleotides: TGTGCCAGCAGCCTCGGGCGGCTCGAGCAGTACTTC.

The chain recombines TRBV5-6 with TRBJ1-4; D is ambiguous. V was clipped by 1 base and J by 8 bases, with 9 bases between them. Germline CDR1 and CDR2: SGHDT and YYEEEE. This CDR3 is built from 13 residues. The DNA for the CDR3 is TGTGCCAGCAGCTTGAGTCTCTCGGAAAAACTGTTTTTT. Its protein is CASSLSLSEKLFF.

This clone was counted once. The V and J genes are TRBV5-4 and TRBJ2-1, with TRBD2 matching 13 bases. The CDR3 is made up of 15 amino acids. The V and J ends lost 10 bases and 10 bases, in that order; junction bases with no gene match: 14. Looked up from germline, CDR1 is SGHNT and CDR2 is YYREEE (reference sequence). CDR3 amino acids: CAGGVLAGGPGEQFF. In DNA form, the CDR3 reads TGTGCCGGAGGGGTACTAGCGGGAGGGCCTGGAGAGCAGTTCTTC.

This chain links TRBV9 with TRBJ2-1; 8 positions agree with TRBD1. V gave up 0 bases and J gave up 8 bases; unmatched junction bases: 13. The CDR3 covers 17 residues. Per the germline V gene, CDR1 is SGDLS and CDR2 is YYNGEE. The CDR3 DNA is TGTGCCAGCAGCGTAGGCGGACCGGGGCAGGGGGCTTATGAGCAGTTCTTC. Protein product: CASSVGGPGQGAYEQFF.

In the case of this clone: The germline gene is not matched at one end of the junction; a read error may be the cause. The rearrangement uses TRBV9 and TRBJ2-1, with 13 nucleotides matching TRBD2. The germline gives CDR1 SGDLS, CDR2 YYNGEE. The CDR3 is 15 amino acids. CDR3 region: CASSVGGTSGNVQFF. In DNA, the CDR3 is TGTGCCAGCAGCGTAGGGGGGACTAGCGGGAATGTGCAGTTCTTC. Based on the CDR3 plus reference TRBV9 and TRBJ2-1, the full variable domain is DSGVTQTPKHLITATGQRVTLRCSPRSGDLSVYWYQQSLDQGLQFLIQYYNGEERAKGNILERFSAQQFPDLHSELNLSSLELGDSALYFCASSVGGTSGNVQFFGPGTRLTVL.

Comments on this clone: The identical CDR3 is also encoded by other nucleotide sequences in the sample. This sequence joins TRBV27 and TRBJ1-5, with 9 nucleotides matching TRBD1. Germline assignment: CDR1 MNHEY and CDR2 SMNVEV (reference sequence). The J segment lost 4 bases and the V segment lost 6 bases, leaving 4 bases of the junction unmatched. The CDR3 totals 14 residues. The CDR3 region has the DNA TGTGCCAGCAGCCGGACAGGGGCAAATCAGCCCCAGCATTTT. Translating gives CASSRTGANQPQHF.

The chain joins TRBV9 to TRBJ2-7; 7 positions match TRBD1. Trimming took 2 bases from V and 3 from J; bases not matched to a gene: 11. Germline-derived CDR1 and CDR2 are SGDLS and YYNGEE. The CDR3 consists of 16 residues. The CDR3 DNA reads TGTGCCAGCAGCGTGGTTCCGGCAGGGGGAATCTACGAGCAGTACTTC. It encodes CASSVVPAGGIYEQYF.

As to this clone: At the DNA level, this CDR3 is encoded by other sequences in the same sample as well. The chain combines TRBV19 with TRBJ2-7; either TRBD1 or TRBD2 may fit D (6 bases each). CDR3 length: 14 amino acids. Germline-derived CDR1 and CDR2 are LNHDA and SQIVND (reference sequence). V lost 5 bases, J lost 0 bases, and 11 bases lay in between. The CDR3, as DNA: TGTGCCAGTAGTCCGGGGGCGAGCTCCTACGAGCAGTACTTC. Amino acid sequence: CASSPGASSYEQYF. Combining the CDR3 with reference TRBV19 and TRBJ2-7 gives the whole variable domain DGGITQSPKYLFRKEGQNVTLSCEQNLNHDAMYWYRQDPGQGLRLIYYSQIVNDFQKGDIAEGYSVSREKKESFPLTVTSAQKNPTAFYLCASSPGASSYEQYFGPGTRLTVT.

The gene calls are TRBV7-9 and TRBJ2-3, with TRBD2 identical over 11 bases. Looked up from germline, CDR1 is SEHNR and CDR2 is FQNEAQ (reference sequence). V gave up 5 bases and J gave up 0 bases; unmatched junction bases: 4. The CDR3 is 16 residues long. CDR3 bases: TGTGCCAGCAGCGGGGGACTAGCGGAGAGCACAGATACGCAGTATTTT. Its translation is CASSGGLAESTDTQYF.